This T cell receptor (beta chain) was profiled in a study of shared clonotypes between healthy human individuals. Study observations and caveats: Having only a few donors restricted how much genetic and exposure-history diversity was captured.

Naive CD8 isolation took CD45RO-negative cells positively selected for CCR7 and excluded terminally differentiated effector memory CD45RA+ cells. Germline V gene sequence: CDR1 PRHDT, CDR2 FYEKMQ (reference sequence). With 1 base clipped from V and 1 base from J, the junction kept 5 bases outside the gene matches. The CDR3 contains 16 residues. Worth noting for this clone: Its antigen is not identified.

Only in-frame clones appear in the TCRdb table, and some are missing; sequencing was by immunoSEQ multiplex PCR. The sample shows 500,000 to 700,000 clones, 90% to 95% of them seen only once. Material for sequencing was naive CD8+ T cells sorted from blood. This chain links TRBV13 with TRBJ2-7; 9 positions agree with TRBD2. The clonotype comes from a woman in her twenties or thirties in good health. The chain's CDR3 is CASSLAETSGSYEQYF. CDR3 nucleotides: TGTGCCAGCAGCTTAGCTGAGACTAGCGGATCCTACGAGCAGTACTTC.